The source of this T cell receptor (beta chain) is a study of blood T cell repertoires in COVID-19. Study-level background: Whether acute or convalescent, the COVID-19 samples came from the United States, Italy and Spain. Nucleic acid was either cDNA or gDNA, and it came from T cells, B-cell-depleted T cells, or PBMCs.

Authors' data handling: Reference gene primer amplification yielded estimated nucleated cell counts. Repertoires were generated with immunoSEQ multiplex PCR, while TCRdb's copy carries only in-frame clones and drops some. For V, J and clone size, that table is used; D and trimming come from the DNA. This table holds roughly 120,000 clones, around 79% found once. The CDR3 consists of 15 residues. V dropped 0 bases and J dropped 7; count of bases not matched to a gene: 5. Germline-derived CDR1 and CDR2 are SGHRS and YFSETQ. The V call is TRBV5-1, the J call TRBJ1-4; 8 bases fit TRBD1. The receptor's source is a man aged 65 to 85 with acute or convalescent COVID-19. Sequencing was done on a sample of peripheral blood. CDR3 sequence: CASSLATQGGEKLFF. The CDR3 region has the DNA TGCGCCAGCAGCTTGGCCACACAGGGGGGTGAAAAACTGTTTTTT.